The 22 T cell receptor beta chains reported below all come from one sample, sequenced in a study of blood T cell repertoires in COVID-19. Only in-frame clones appear in the TCRdb table, and some are missing; sequencing was by immunoSEQ multiplex PCR. Of fewer than 30,000 clones listed, around 90% are singletons. Sample: peripheral blood. These receptors came from a man in his forties or fifties with active COVID-19.

V usage is TRBV28 and J usage is TRBJ1-2, with D perhaps TRBD1 (5 bases). Trimming shortened V by 7 bases and J by 4 bases, and 10 bases separated the two germline ends. The CDR3 has 12 amino acids. Germline V gene data show CDR1 as MDHEN and CDR2 as SYDVKM. DNA of the CDR3: TGTGCCAGCAAAGGGGTTCCCTATGGCTACACCTTC. Translated: CASKGVPYGYTF.

This rearrangement joins TRBV6-6 to TRBJ1-1; TRBD1 is a possible D gene (6 bases). V was shortened by 4 bases and J by 0 bases, with 12 bases between the two germline ends. The CDR3 runs to 15 residues. The germline V gene has CDR1 MNHNY and CDR2 SVGAGI (reference sequence). The CDR3: CASSLTGSMNTEAFF. The CDR3 DNA sequence: TGTGCCAGCAGTTTGACAGGATCAATGAACACTGAAGCTTTCTTT.

V is TRBV23-1 and J is TRBJ1-5; 8 bases fit TRBD1. TRBV23-1 is an ORF; its function is uncertain. This CDR3 region has 17 residues. Unmatched junction bases numbered 13, after V lost 4 bases and J lost 5 bases. In DNA form, the CDR3 reads TGCGCCAGCAGTCCCCCCCTGGACAGGGACCGTCATCAGCCCCAGCATTTT. It encodes CASSPPLDRDRHQPQHF.

This rearrangement joins TRBV7-9 to TRBJ2-1; 7 bases are shared with TRBD2. V was pared by 10 bases and J by 0 bases, with 3 bases of the junction left unmatched. Per germline, CDR1 SEHNR and CDR2 FQNEAQ (reference sequence). The length of the CDR3 is 13 residues. In nucleotides, the CDR3 is TGTGCCACCTGGACTAGCTCCTACAATGAGCAGTTCTTC. It translates to CATWTSSYNEQFF.

The gene calls are TRBV30 and TRBJ1-2; the match to TRBD1 covers 10 bases. Germline CDR1 reads GTSNPN; CDR2 reads SVGIG (reference sequence). The CDR3 loop spans 15 amino acids. V shed 5 bases and J 5 bases; nucleotides not matched to a gene: 11. The CDR3 region has the DNA TGTGCCTGGGCCCCTGGACAGGGGGTCTTATATGGCTACACCTTC. This encodes CAWAPGQGVLYGYTF.

This clone has just a few counts. V gene TRBV5-4 combines with J gene TRBJ2-7, with TRBD1 matching 9 bases. Trimming took 4 bases from V and 7 from J; bases not matched to a gene: 9. The CDR3 spans 14 residues. CDR1 SGHNT and CDR2 YYREEE come from the germline V gene (reference sequence). The CDR3 DNA is TGTGCCAGCAGCACCGGGGACAGGGCTAGAGAGCAGTACTTC. Translating gives CASSTGDRAREQYF.

The chain combines TRBV6-2 or TRBV6-3 with TRBJ2-5; no clear D. Per germline, CDR1 MNHEY and CDR2 SVGEGT. The CDR3 is 12 amino acids. V was clipped by 6 bases and J by 4 bases, with 9 bases between them. CDR3 bases: TGTGCCAGCAGCACATCTGGAGAGACCCAGTACTTC. Its protein is CASSTSGETQYF.

The V gene is TRBV4-1, the J gene TRBJ2-3, with 10 bases identical to TRBD1. The CDR3 is 18 amino acids. J was trimmed by 7 bases and V by 0 bases; bases with no gene match: 13. The germline CDR1 and CDR2 sequences are MGHRA and YSYEKL. CDR3 DNA: TGCGCCAGCAGCCAAGAAGCGTTCGACAGGGGGCGCCGTAATACGCAGTATTTT. Translating gives CASSQEAFDRGRRNTQYF.

Notes on this clone: The junction does not match germline at one end; this may be a read error. The same CDR3 arises from other DNA sequences in this sample as well. The chain combines TRBV7-9 with TRBJ1-1; D may be TRBD1 (5 bases). The CDR3 consists of 16 residues. Germline loops: CDR1 SEHNR, CDR2 FQNEAQ (reference sequence). As DNA, the CDR3 is TGTGCCAGCAGCTTAGTGGGACTCAACTCGAACACTGAGGCTTTCTTT. Translated: CASSLVGLNSNTEAFF.

The chain couples TRBV14 to TRBJ1-1; no clear D gene. CDR1 SGHDN and CDR2 FVKESK come from the germline V gene. The germline V and J ends were trimmed by 4 bases and 0 bases, with 3 bases remaining between them. The length of the CDR3 is 12 residues. Here the CDR3 DNA reads TGTGCCAGCAGCCTAATGAACACTGAAGCTTTCTTT. Translated: CASSLMNTEAFF.

The chain recombines TRBV5-1 with TRBJ2-1; 12 nucleotides agree with TRBD2. CDR3 length equals 16 residues. CDR1 and CDR2 (germline): SGHRS, YFSETQ. V shed 1 base and J 7 bases; nucleotides not matched to a gene: 6. DNA of the CDR3: TGCGCCAGCAGCTTGAGGCTAGCGGGGGGGCGAAATGAGCAGTTCTTC. This gives the protein CASSLRLAGGRNEQFF. Based on the CDR3 plus reference TRBV5-1 and TRBJ2-1, the full variable domain is KAGVTQTPRYLIKTRGQQVTLSCSPISGHRSVSWYQQTPGQGLQFLFEYFSETQRNKGNFPGRFSGRQFSNSRSEMNVSTLELGDSALYLCASSLRLAGGRNEQFFGPGTRLTVL.

This clone has only one observation. The genes are TRBV9 and TRBJ1-2; maybe TRBD1 (5 bases). Trimming cost V 0 bases and J 1 base, with 10 bases left between them. The length of the CDR3 is 15 residues. Germline CDR1 reads SGDLS; CDR2 reads YYNGEE. The CDR3 bases are TGTGCCAGCAGCGTAGGCCAGGGCGTTAACTATGGCTACACCTTC. This translates into CASSVGQGVNYGYTF.

J is TRBJ2-7 and V is TRBV28, with 7 nucleotides matching TRBD1. Germline trimming cut 7 bases from V and 7 bases from J; bases unmatched to any gene: 16. This CDR3 contains 15 residues. The germline gives CDR1 MDHEN, CDR2 SYDVKM. The CDR3 sequence is CASISGGQNWNEQYF. CDR3 bases: TGTGCCAGCATAAGTGGGGGACAGAACTGGAATGAGCAGTACTTC.

The chain couples TRBV7-2 to TRBJ1-3; TRBD1 might be the D (6 bases). From germline, CDR1 is SGHTA and CDR2 FQGNSA. This CDR3 has 18 amino acids. V was cut by 3 bases and J by 4 bases, with 22 bases left in between. CDR3 sequence: CASSLRETGTFLGNTIYF. The DNA of the CDR3 is TGTGCCAGCAGCTTGAGAGAGACAGGCACGTTTCTAGGAAACACCATATATTTT.

The chain is built from TRBV18 and TRBJ2-5; 8 bases are a match to TRBD1. The CDR3 is made up of 16 amino acids. The germline CDR1 and CDR2 sequences are KGHSH and LQKENI. V lost 3 bases to trimming and J lost 5 bases; unmatched junction nucleotides: 11. The CDR3 bases are TGTGCCAGCTCACCGGTGGGGAACAGGGGGTTGGAGACCCAGTACTTC. Amino acid sequence: CASSPVGNRGLETQYF.

This rearrangement joins TRBV4-3 to TRBJ1-4; D may be TRBD1 (6 bases). CDR3 size: 17 residues. The V gene's germline CDR1 is LGHNA and CDR2 YSLEER. Trimming removed 1 base from V and 4 bases from J, with 16 bases in between. The chain's CDR3 is CASSQGLLPGVNEKLFF. CDR3 sequence (DNA): TGCGCCAGCAGCCAAGGTCTTCTTCCAGGGGTTAATGAAAAACTGTTTTTT.

The chain couples TRBV19 to TRBJ1-2, with D perhaps matching TRBD1 (5 bases). The V end was cut by 7 bases, the J end by 0 bases, with 12 bases between. The CDR3 totals 14 residues. The germline CDR1 and CDR2 sequences are LNHDA and SQIVND (reference sequence). CDR3 residues: CASKTGAANYGYTF. The CDR3 DNA follows: TGTGCCAGTAAAACAGGTGCTGCTAACTATGGCTACACCTTC.

The J gene is TRBJ2-2, the V gene TRBV29-1; 9 bases align to TRBD1. The germline V gene encodes CDR1 SQVTM and CDR2 ANQGSEA. The length of the CDR3 is 15 residues. The V segment lost 4 bases and the J segment 3 bases; nucleotides outside the gene matches: 6. The CDR3: CSVGGTGSYTGELFF. CDR3 nucleotide sequence: TGCAGCGTTGGCGGGACAGGGTCCTACACCGGGGAGCTGTTTTTT.

This clone was seen only once. The chain is built from TRBV19 and TRBJ1-4; 9 nucleotides agree with TRBD1. CDR3 length: 16 amino acids. Unmatched junction bases numbered 8, after V lost 4 bases and J lost 5 bases. CDR1 is LNHDA and CDR2 is SQIVND in the germline V gene (reference sequence). The CDR3: CASSKDRGRRNEKLFF. CDR3 nucleotide sequence: TGTGCCAGTAGTAAGGACAGGGGAAGAAGGAATGAAAAACTGTTTTTT.

The J gene is TRBJ2-3, the V gene TRBV5-1, with a weak D call TRBD1 (6 bases). The length of the CDR3 is 15 residues. Per germline, CDR1 SGHRS and CDR2 YFSETQ. Trimming shortened V by 6 bases and J by 0 bases, and 14 bases separated the two germline ends. CDR3 loop: CASIQGQVSTDTQYF. In DNA form, the CDR3 reads TGCGCCAGCATCCAGGGGCAGGTTAGCACAGATACGCAGTATTTT.

The DNA for the CDR3 is TGTGCCACCAGCAGAGATTCGGACAGGAGCTATGGCTACACCTTC. Its translation: CATSRDSDRSYGYTF. The chain is built from TRBV15 and TRBJ1-2; 7 nucleotides align to TRBD1. The germline V gene encodes CDR1 LNHNV and CDR2 YYDKDF (reference sequence). CDR3 length: 15 residues. Trimming took 0 bases from V and 4 from J; bases not matched to a gene: 5.

CDR3 DNA sequence: TGTGCCACCAGCAGACTAGCCACAGATACGCAGTATTTT. The encoded protein is CATSRLATDTQYF. This chain joins TRBV15 and TRBJ2-3; TRBD2 is a possible D gene (5 bases). Germline CDR1 and CDR2: LNHNV and YYDKDF (reference sequence). Trimming removed 2 bases at V and 2 bases at J, with 5 bases between. The CDR3 covers 13 residues.